A selection of T cell receptor beta chains follows, all from one sample in a study of control samples from healthy donors and cancer patients. Sequencing was performed with immunoSEQ multiplex PCR; in TCRdb, only in-frame clones are kept and a portion is missing. The repertoire holds about 86,000 clones, with roughly nine tenths as singletons. The specimen was PBMCs. The receptors derive from a woman between 50 and 59 years old with colorectal cancer. Both conserved end residues are part of each CDR3. The D gene is left open where the match is weak. Size tells how often a clone was seen (once, few, many) or the class of an expanded clone, and some rows leave it out.

j_call	d_call	clone_size	v_call	cdr3_aa	cdr3_nt
TRBJ1-1	-	-	TRBV12-3/TRBV12-4	CASSLTGNTEAFF	TGTGCCAGCAGTTTAACGGGGAACACTGAAGCTTTCTTT
TRBJ1-2	-	-	TRBV10-2	CASRETANYGYTF	TGCGCCAGCAGAGAAACAGCTAACTATGGCTACACCTTC
TRBJ2-2	-	many	TRBV2	CASNLLAMAGELFF	TGTGCCAGCAACCTGCTAGCGATGGCCGGGGAGCTGTTTTTT
TRBJ1-5	TRBD1	-	TRBV20-1	CSASPGQAPNQPQHF	TGCAGTGCTAGTCCAGGACAGGCCCCAAATCAGCCCCAGCATTTT
TRBJ2-6	-	-	TRBV30	CAWSVELPGANVLTF	TGTGCCTGGAGTGTTGAACTCCCCGGGGCCAACGTCCTGACTTTC
TRBJ1-3	-	-	TRBV28	CASRVGGSGNTIYF	TGTGCCAGCAGGGTAGGAGGTTCTGGAAACACCATATATTTT
TRBJ2-5	-	-	TRBV19	CASSGAISETQYF	TGTGCCAGTTCGGGGGCCATCTCGGAGACCCAGTACTTC
TRBJ1-5	TRBD1	-	TRBV19	CASSSGQGSDQPQHF	TGTGCCAGTAGTTCCGGACAGGGGTCGGATCAGCCCCAGCATTTT
TRBJ1-5	-	-	TRBV7-9	CASSLVFNEGRGQPQHF	TGTGCCAGCAGCTTAGTTTTTAATGAGGGCAGGGGTCAGCCCCAGCATTTT
TRBJ1-3	-	-	TRBV9	CASSVEVTGLSGNTIYF	TGTGCCAGCAGCGTAGAGGTGACAGGCCTCTCTGGAAACACCATATATTTT
TRBJ1-6	TRBD1	-	TRBV6-5	CASRPDRDNSPLHF	TGTGCCAGCAGACCTGACAGGGATAATTCACCCCTCCACTTT
TRBJ2-1	TRBD2	-	TRBV14	CASSQRLATNEQFF	TGTGCCAGCAGCCAGCGACTAGCGACCAATGAGCAGTTCTTC
TRBJ2-1	-	-	TRBV27	CASSWGGRENEQFF	TGTGCCAGCAGCTGGGGGGGGCGGGAGAATGAGCAGTTCTTC
TRBJ2-5	-	once	TRBV7-2	CASSLGQEETQYF	TGTGCCAGCAGCTTAGGACAGGAAGAGACCCAGTACTTC
TRBJ1-5	-	-	TRBV6-6	CASSHLGTHQPQHF	TGTGCCAGCAGTCACCTAGGGACACATCAGCCCCAGCATTTT
TRBJ2-5	-	-	TRBV2	CASSGVGETQYF	TGTGCCAGCAGTGGGGTGGGGGAGACCCAGTACTTC
TRBJ1-6	-	-	TRBV7-2	CASSLSGEGNSPLHF	TGTGCCAGCAGCTTAAGTGGGGAAGGGAATTCACCCCTCCACTTT
TRBJ2-2	TRBD1	few	TRBV24-1	CATSGRQGPSTGELFF	TGTGCCACCTCTGGTCGACAGGGGCCCTCAACCGGGGAGCTGTTTTTT
TRBJ2-1	-	-	TRBV7-8	CASSLWGGRDEQFF	TGTGCCAGCAGCTTGTGGGGGGGCCGCGATGAGCAGTTCTTC
TRBJ1-5	-	-	TRBV15	CATADSDQPQHF	TGTGCCACAGCCGACAGTGATCAGCCCCAGCATTTT
TRBJ1-6	TRBD1	-	TRBV6-2/TRBV6-3	CASSPHRRQGAFSPLHF	TGTGCCAGCAGTCCCCACCGCCGACAGGGGGCGTTTTCACCCCTCCACTTT
TRBJ1-2	-	-	TRBV5-5	CASSADGFYGYTF	TGTGCCAGCAGCGCGGACGGATTCTATGGCTACACCTTC
TRBJ2-1	TRBD2	-	TRBV7-2	CASSLGGGRPHNEQFF	TGTGCCAGCAGCTTAGGGGGCGGGAGGCCTCATAATGAGCAGTTCTTC
TRBJ1-2	-	-	TRBV6-5	CASTQGGAPNYGYTF	TGTGCCAGCACCCAAGGAGGGGCCCCCAACTATGGCTACACCTTC
TRBJ2-2	-	-	TRBV12-3/TRBV12-4	CASSLRGAGELFF	TGTGCCAGCAGTTTAAGGGGTGCCGGGGAGCTGTTTTTT